This TCR beta chain was retrieved from a study of blood T cell repertoires in COVID-19. In the study overall: In each case, the material was cDNA or gDNA derived from T cells, B-cell-depleted T cells, or PBMCs.

V was clipped by 0 bases and J by 3 bases, with 5 bases between them. The CDR3 has 12 amino acids. The germline gives CDR1 GTSNPN, CDR2 SVGIG (reference sequence). How the authors handled the data: Nucleated cell number was recorded as an estimate derived from reference gene primer amplification. TCRdb's table, derived via immunoSEQ multiplex PCR, lists solely in-frame clones and lacks some. V, J and clone size reflect that table, while D and trimming were determined from the DNA. The sample yields approximately 190,000 clones, around nine tenths seen once. The sequence was obtained from a middle-aged woman who had recovered from COVID-19. The genes are TRBV30 and TRBJ1-1; D is ambiguous. Source material: peripheral blood. The CDR3 DNA sequence: TGTGCCTGGAGTGTACGGGACACTGAAGCTTTCTTT. Translation: CAWSVRDTEAFF. Full variable domain (rest looked up from reference TRBV30 and TRBJ1-1): SQTIHQWPATLVQPVGSPLSLECTVEGTSNPNLYWYRQAAGRGLQLLFYSVGIGQISSEVPQNLSASRPQDRQFILSSKKLLLSDSGFYLCAWSVRDTEAFFGQGTRLTVV.